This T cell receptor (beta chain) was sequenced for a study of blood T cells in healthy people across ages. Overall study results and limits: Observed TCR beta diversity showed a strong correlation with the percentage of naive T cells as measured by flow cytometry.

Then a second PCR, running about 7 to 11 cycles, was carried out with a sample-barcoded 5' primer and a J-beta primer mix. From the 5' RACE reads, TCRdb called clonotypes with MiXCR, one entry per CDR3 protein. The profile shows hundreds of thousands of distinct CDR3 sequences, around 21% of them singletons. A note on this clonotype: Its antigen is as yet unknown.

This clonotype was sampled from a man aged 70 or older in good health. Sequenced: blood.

CDR3 coding DNA: TGCGCCAGCAGCTTGAGGCTAGAGGGGGCCACTGAAGCTTTCTTT. This gives the protein CASSLRLEGATEAFF. The chain employs TRBV5-1 and TRBJ1-1; 7 positions match TRBD1. J was trimmed by 4 bases and V by 1 base; bases with no gene match: 7. This CDR3 comprises 15 residues. Germline V gene sequence: CDR1 SGHRS, CDR2 YFSETQ.